This T cell receptor (beta chain) was obtained from a study of shared clonotypes between healthy human individuals. Study-wide results and limits: In the sorted subsets, rarefaction showed sequencing was incomplete despite large depth.

Note on this clone: What it binds is unknown.

The CDR3 sequence is 15 residues long. CDR1 is SGDLS, CDR2 YYNGEE, per germline. Trimming removed 4 bases from V and 8 bases from J, with 21 bases in between. Running of the assay took place at deep level. Profiled with immunoSEQ multiplex PCR; TCRdb holds only in-frame clones, not every one. The sample lists about 380,000 clones, approximately 97% occurring once. The rearrangement joins TRBV9 to TRBJ2-5, with D possibly matching TRBD1 (5 bases). Sequenced: memory CD8+ T cells sorted from blood. The subset is: CD45RO+ cells pooled with CCR7-negative TemRA cells. This TCR was sampled from a man aged 30 to 45 in good health. CDR3 sequence: CASSPRLGRTPTQYF. CDR3 DNA: TGTGCCAGCAGCCCCCGCTTGGGGCGTACCCCAACCCAGTACTTC.